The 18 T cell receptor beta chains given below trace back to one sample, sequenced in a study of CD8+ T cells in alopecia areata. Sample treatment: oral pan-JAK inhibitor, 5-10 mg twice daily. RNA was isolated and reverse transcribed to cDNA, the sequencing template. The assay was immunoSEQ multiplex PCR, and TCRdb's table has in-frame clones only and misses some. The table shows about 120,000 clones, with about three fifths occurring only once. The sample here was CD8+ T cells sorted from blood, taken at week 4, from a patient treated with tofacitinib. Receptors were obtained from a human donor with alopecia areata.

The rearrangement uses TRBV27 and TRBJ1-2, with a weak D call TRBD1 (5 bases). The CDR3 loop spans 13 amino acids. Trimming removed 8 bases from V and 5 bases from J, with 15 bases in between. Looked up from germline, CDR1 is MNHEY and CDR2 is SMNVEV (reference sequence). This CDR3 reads CASGPRGEYGYTF. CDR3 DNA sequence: TGTGCCAGCGGCCCCCGGGGCGAGTATGGCTACACCTTC.

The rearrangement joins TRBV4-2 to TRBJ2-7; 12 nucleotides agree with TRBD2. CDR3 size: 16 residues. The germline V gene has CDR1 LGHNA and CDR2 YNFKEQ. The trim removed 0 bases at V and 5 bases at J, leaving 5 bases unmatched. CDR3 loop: CASSQELAGGPDEQYF. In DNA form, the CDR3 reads TGTGCCAGCAGCCAAGAGCTAGCGGGGGGGCCTGACGAGCAGTACTTC.

DNA of the CDR3: TGTGCCAGCAGTTCAGGTATCCAGAATTCACCCCTCCACTTT. This codes for CASSSGIQNSPLHF. The chain employs TRBV27 and TRBJ1-6; D gene uncertain. The CDR3 is made up of 14 amino acids. Trimming removed 4 bases from V and 7 bases from J, with 11 bases in between. Germline V gives CDR1 MNHEY, CDR2 SMNVEV (reference sequence).

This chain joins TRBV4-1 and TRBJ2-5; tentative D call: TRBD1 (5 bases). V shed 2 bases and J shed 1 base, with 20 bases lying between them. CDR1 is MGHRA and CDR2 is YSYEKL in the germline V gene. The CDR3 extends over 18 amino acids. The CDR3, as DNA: TGCGCCAGCAGCCAAAGAACGGCGCAGGGAACCGTCCAAGAGACCCAGTACTTC. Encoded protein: CASSQRTAQGTVQETQYF.

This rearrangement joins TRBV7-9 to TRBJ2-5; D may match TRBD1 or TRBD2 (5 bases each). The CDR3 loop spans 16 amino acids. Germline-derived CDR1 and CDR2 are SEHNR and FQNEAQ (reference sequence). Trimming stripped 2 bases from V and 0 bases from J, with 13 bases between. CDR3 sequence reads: CASSLWTGGDQETQYF. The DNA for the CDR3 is TGTGCCAGCAGCTTATGGACTGGGGGAGACCAAGAGACCCAGTACTTC.

CDR3 nucleotides: TGTGCCAGCAGTTACTCGACTCTCCCCGTGGATGGCTACACCTTC. Residues: CASSYSTLPVDGYTF. This chain links TRBV6-5 with TRBJ1-2; D uncertain. Germline CDR1 reads MNHEY; CDR2 reads SVGAGI. Trimming pared 0 bases from V and 6 bases from J, leaving 14 bases between. CDR3 length: 15 amino acids.

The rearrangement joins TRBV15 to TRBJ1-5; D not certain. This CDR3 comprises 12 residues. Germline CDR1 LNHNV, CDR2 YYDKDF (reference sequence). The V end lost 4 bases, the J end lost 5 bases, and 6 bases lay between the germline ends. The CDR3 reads CATSNGDQPQHF. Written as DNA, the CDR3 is TGTGCCACCAGCAATGGGGATCAGCCCCAGCATTTT.

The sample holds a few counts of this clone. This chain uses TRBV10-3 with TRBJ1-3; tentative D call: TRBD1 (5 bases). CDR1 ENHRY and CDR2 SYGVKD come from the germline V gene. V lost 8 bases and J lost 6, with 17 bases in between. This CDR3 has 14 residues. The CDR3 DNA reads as TGTGCCATCGGGGAAAGGGGATCCCTAAACACCATATATTTT. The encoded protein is CAIGERGSLNTIYF.

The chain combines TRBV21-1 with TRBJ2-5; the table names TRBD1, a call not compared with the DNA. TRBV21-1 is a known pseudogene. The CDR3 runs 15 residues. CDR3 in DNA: TGTGCCAGCAGCAAGGGGCAGCTGATCCAAGAGACCCAGTACTTC. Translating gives CASSKGQLIQETQYF.

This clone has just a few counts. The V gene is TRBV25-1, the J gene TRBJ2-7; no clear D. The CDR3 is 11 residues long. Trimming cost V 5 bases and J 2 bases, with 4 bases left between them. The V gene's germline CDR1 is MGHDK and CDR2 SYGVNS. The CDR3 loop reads CASSTTYEQYF. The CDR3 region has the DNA TGTGCCAGCAGTACTACCTACGAGCAGTACTTC.

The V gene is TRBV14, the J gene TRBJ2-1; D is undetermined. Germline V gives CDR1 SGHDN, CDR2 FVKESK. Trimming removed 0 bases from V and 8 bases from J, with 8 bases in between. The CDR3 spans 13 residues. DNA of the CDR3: TGTGCCAGCAGCCAAGATCTCTTGGATGAGCAGTTCTTC. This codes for CASSQDLLDEQFF.

DNA of the CDR3: TGTGCCAGCAGATCATGGATGGAACAGGATGAAGCTTTCTTT. Its protein product is CASRSWMEQDEAFF. The chain joins TRBV7-8 to TRBJ1-1, with D possibly TRBD1 on 5 matching bases. In germline, CDR1 is SGHVS, CDR2 FQNEAQ. Trimming left V 6 bases short and J 7 bases short, with 18 bases between. This CDR3 is 14 amino acids long.

The CDR3 loop is CASSFRGPYYEQYF. The DNA of the CDR3 is TGTGCCAGCAGCTTCCGGGGTCCGTACTACGAGCAGTACTTC. The rearrangement uses TRBV7-9 and TRBJ2-7, with a possible D match to TRBD2 (5 bases). The CDR3 sequence is 14 residues long. CDR1 is SEHNR, CDR2 FQNEAQ, per germline (reference sequence). V was clipped by 3 bases and J by 3 bases, with 12 bases between them.

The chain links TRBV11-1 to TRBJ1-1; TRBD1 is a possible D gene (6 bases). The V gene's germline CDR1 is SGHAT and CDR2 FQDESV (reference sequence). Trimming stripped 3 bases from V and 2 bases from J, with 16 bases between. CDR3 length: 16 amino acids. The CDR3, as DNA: TGTGCCAGCAGCTTTGCAGGGGCAGGGTTAAACACTGAAGCTTTCTTT. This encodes CASSFAGAGLNTEAFF.

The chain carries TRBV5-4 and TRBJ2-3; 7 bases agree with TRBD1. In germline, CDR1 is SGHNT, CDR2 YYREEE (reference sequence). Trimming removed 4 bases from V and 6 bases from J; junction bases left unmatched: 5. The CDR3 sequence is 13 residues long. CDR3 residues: CASSVTGEDTQYF. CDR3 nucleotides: TGTGCCAGCAGCGTTACAGGGGAGGATACGCAGTATTTT.

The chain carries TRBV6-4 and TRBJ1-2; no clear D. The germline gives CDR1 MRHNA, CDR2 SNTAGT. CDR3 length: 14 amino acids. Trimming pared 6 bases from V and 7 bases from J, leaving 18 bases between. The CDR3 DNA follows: TGTGCCAGCAGGCCCCTGGGCCCCTTGGGTGGCTACACCTTC. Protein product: CASRPLGPLGGYTF.

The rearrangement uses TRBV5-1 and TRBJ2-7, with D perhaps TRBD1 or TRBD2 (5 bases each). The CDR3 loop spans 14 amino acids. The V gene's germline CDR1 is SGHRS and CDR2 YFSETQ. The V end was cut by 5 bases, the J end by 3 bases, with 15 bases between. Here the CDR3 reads CASRGLGPVYEQYF. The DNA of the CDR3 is TGCGCCAGCAGGGGCCTGGGACCAGTCTACGAGCAGTACTTC.

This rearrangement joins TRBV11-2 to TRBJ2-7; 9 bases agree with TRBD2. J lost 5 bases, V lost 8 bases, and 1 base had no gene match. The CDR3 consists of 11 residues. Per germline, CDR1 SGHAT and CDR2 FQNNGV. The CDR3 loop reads CASSSGNEQYF. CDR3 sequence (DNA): TGTGCCAGCTCTAGCGGGAACGAGCAGTACTTC.